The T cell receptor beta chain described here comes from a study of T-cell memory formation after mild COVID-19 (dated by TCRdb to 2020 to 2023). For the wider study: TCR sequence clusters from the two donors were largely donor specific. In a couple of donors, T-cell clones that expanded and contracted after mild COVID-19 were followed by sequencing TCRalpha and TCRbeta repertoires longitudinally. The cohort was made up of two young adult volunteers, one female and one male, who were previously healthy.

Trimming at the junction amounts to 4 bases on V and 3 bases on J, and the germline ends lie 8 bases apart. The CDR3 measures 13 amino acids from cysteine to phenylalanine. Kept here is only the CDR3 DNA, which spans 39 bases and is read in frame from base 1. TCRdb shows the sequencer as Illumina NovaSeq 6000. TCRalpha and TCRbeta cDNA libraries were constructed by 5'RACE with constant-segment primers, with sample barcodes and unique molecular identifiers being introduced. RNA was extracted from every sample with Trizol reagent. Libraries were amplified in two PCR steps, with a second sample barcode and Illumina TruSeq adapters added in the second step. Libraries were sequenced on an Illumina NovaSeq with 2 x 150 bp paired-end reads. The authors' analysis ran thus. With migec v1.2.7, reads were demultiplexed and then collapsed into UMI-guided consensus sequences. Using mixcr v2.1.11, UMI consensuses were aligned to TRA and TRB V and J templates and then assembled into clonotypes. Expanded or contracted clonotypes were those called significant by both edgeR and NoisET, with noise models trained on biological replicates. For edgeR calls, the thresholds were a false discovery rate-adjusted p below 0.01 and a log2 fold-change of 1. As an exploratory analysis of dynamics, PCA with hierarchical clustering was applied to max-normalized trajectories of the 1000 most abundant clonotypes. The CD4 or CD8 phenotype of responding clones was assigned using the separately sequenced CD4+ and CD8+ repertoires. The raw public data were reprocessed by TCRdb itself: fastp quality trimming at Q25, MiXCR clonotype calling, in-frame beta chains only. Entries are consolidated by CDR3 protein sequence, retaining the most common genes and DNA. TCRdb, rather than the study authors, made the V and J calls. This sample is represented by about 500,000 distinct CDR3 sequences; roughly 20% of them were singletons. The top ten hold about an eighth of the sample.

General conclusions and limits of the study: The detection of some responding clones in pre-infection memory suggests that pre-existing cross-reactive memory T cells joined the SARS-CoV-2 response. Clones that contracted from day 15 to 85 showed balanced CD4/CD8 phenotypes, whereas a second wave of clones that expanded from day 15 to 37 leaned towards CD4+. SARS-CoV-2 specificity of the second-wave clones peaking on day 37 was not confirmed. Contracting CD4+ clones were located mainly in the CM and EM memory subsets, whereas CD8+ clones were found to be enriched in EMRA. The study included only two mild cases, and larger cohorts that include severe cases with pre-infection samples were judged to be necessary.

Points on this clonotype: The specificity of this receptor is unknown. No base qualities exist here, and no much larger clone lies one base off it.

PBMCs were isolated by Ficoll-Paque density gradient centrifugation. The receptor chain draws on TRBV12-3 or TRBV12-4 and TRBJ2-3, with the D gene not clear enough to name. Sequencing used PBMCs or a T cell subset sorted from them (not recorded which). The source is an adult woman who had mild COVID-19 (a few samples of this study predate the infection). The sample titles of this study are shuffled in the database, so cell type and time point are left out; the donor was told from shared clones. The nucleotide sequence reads TGTGCCAGCAGTTATATCTTAACAGATACGCAGTATTTT. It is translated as CASSYILTDTQYF.